This TCR beta chain was obtained from a study of neurological immune-mediated disorders. Time point meaning: longitudinal time-point 3. With 10-nucleotide random UMIs, 5'RACE was used to make the cDNA. One entry per CDR3 protein, called by TCRdb with MiXCR from the 5' RACE reads. This sample has about 99,000 distinct CDR3 sequences, with 10% to 11% found just once. Trimming removed 7 bases at V and 3 bases at J, with 15 bases between. Looked up from germline, CDR1 is SGHRS and CDR2 is YFSETQ. This CDR3 has 14 residues. This clonotype was observed at least ten times. The source is a female donor with HTLV-1-associated myelopathy (HAM/TSP). The chain uses TRBV5-1 and TRBJ2-3; tentatively, D is TRBD2 (7 bases). The sample taken for sequencing was PBMCs. CDR3: CASDSGGATDTQYF. The CDR3 DNA follows: TGCGCCAGCGACTCTGGGGGGGCGACAGATACGCAGTATTTT.